Detailed here is one T cell receptor (beta chain). What antigen it recognizes has not been identified. No much larger clone exists at a distance of one base, and base qualities are not known. In the prospective study, participants were 18 to 89 years old, resided in about 25 geographic areas of the United States, and were enrolled through a virtual design. In the prospective study, participants were assigned to cohorts based on the clinical history participants reported in a screening survey and a study questionnaire. Recovered participants in ImmuneRACE Cohort 3 were defined as having two consecutive negative NP/OP PCR tests, clearance from a healthcare professional, or resolution of symptoms. Each participant in the prospective study had whole blood, serum and a nasopharyngeal or oropharyngeal swab collected by mobile phlebotomists. Over a 2-month period, participants in the prospective study had the option of providing additional blood draws and questionnaires. Before DNA extraction, prospective study blood samples were shipped either frozen or at room temperature.

TCRbeta CDR3 regions were amplified from genomic DNA using the immunoSEQ Assay, a bias-controlled multiplex PCR. The original methods were these. Within the assay, amplification of reference gene primers was used to estimate how many nucleated cells each sample contained. To quantify the absolute abundance of each unique TCRbeta CDR3 rearrangement, sequence reads were collapsed and filtered. For each sample, productive Simpson clonality was calculated as the square root of Simpson's diversity index over productive rearrangements. The clones in this table, taken by TCRdb from immuneACCESS, are in-frame only. Not every clone is retained; where verified, under half of the shortfall comes from an unresolved V gene, and the cause of the rest is unknown. That table furnishes V, J and clone size, whereas the DNA furnished D and trimming. Within this sample are under 450,000 clones, with 87% of them counted one time only. 1.3% of the sample is held by the ten biggest clonotypes.

The sample originates from a study of blood T cell repertoires in COVID-19 (dated by TCRdb to about 2020). Regarding the complete study: Samples from collaborators originated in the United States, Italy and Spain and spanned both the acute and convalescent phases of COVID-19. The prospective study material was composed of cDNA or gDNA derived from T cells, B-cell-depleted T cells, or PBMCs. Subjects who had been exposed to COVID-19, were actively infected with it, or had recovered from it provided the deeply sampled blood TCRbeta repertoires that made up the dataset. The repertoires were released in a freely available public database intended as a resource for research on the immune response to SARS-CoV-2. The samples were drawn from the first 160 participants of the ongoing ImmuneRACE study and from 1,200 or so subjects provided by 6 global collaborators. A de-identified subject ID, COVID-19 status, age in years and sex were almost always included in the sample metadata. Where available, HLA class I and class II types were obtained from metadata supplied by the sample provider rather than from assay-based typing. Study-wide findings and limitations: Clinical and demographic metadata were provided uncurated, with the amount varying by source and participant.

The CDR3 spans 12 residues, from the cysteine through the phenylalanine. Only the CDR3 region is kept as DNA, spanning 36 bases read in frame from base 1. The trim is 3 bases for V and 7 bases for J, with a gap of 7 bases between the germline ends. The sequenced material came from PBMCs or T cells enriched from blood (not recorded which). This receptor was obtained from a man aged 30-40 years who had recovered from COVID-19. The receptor chain draws on TRBV12-3 or TRBV12-4 and TRBJ1-5; no D gene call is confident. Here is the DNA: TGTGCCAGCAGTTTTACAGTGCAGCCCCAGCATTTT. Its protein product is CASSFTVQPQHF.